This T cell receptor (beta chain) was sequenced for a study of tumor-infiltrating lymphocytes in oesophageal squamous cell carcinoma. This clonotype rates as medium-sized. This CDR3 has 15 residues. Trimming took off 5 bases at V and 0 bases at J, with 13 bases between the two ends. Each CDR3 protein gets one entry after TCRdb re-called the PCR reads with MiXCR. The sample carries 9,000 to 13,000 distinct CDR3 sequences, around 51% recorded once. The sample was esophageal tumor tissue. This TCR was recovered from a male donor with esophageal squamous cell carcinoma. This chain connects TRBV12-3 or TRBV12-4 to TRBJ1-1, with D possibly being TRBD1 (5 bases). The CDR3 protein is CASSNQQVMNTEAFF. The CDR3 DNA is TGTGCCAGCAGTAACCAACAGGTGATGAACACTGAAGCTTTCTTT.